The rows below give T cell receptor beta chains drawn from one sample of a study of T-cell reconstitution after alpha-beta-depleted transplantation in children. Each CDR3 protein is one row after TCRdb ran MiXCR on the PCR reads. The data hold 190,000 or so distinct CDR3 sequences, with about 15% observed a single time. This material consisted of PBMCs from the stem cell graft donor, taken from the stem cell graft. These receptors were collected from a human donor who donated a stem cell graft to a child with acute lymphoblastic leukemia. CDR3s include the opening cysteine and the closing phenylalanine or tryptophan. D genes are given only for firm matches. Clone sizes are given selectively: once, few, many, or a class where the clone is expanded.

J gene: TRBJ1-2; clone size: many; D gene: TRBD1; V gene: TRBV6-6; CDR3 protein: CASGTDIRHGYTF; CDR3 DNA: TGTGCCAGCGGGACAGACATACGACATGGCTACACCTTC
J gene: TRBJ2-3; clone size: many; D gene: .; V gene: TRBV6-5; CDR3 protein: CASSYSTGRGTDTQYF; CDR3 DNA: TGTGCCAGCAGTTACTCGACCGGCAGGGGCACAGATACGCAGTATTTT
J gene: TRBJ2-7; clone size: many; D gene: TRBD1; V gene: TRBV7-9; CDR3 protein: CASSRMGQGFYEQYF; CDR3 DNA: TGTGCCAGCAGCCGAATGGGACAGGGATTCTACGAGCAGTACTTC
J gene: TRBJ2-1; clone size: .; D gene: TRBD2; V gene: TRBV24-1; CDR3 protein: CATSLTGGVSEQFF; CDR3 DNA: TGTGCCACCAGTTTAACGGGAGGGGTTAGTGAGCAGTTCTTC
J gene: TRBJ1-4; clone size: .; D gene: TRBD1; V gene: TRBV28; CDR3 protein: CASLGWAGGTNEKLFF; CDR3 DNA: TGTGCCAGCCTCGGTTGGGCAGGGGGAACTAATGAAAAACTGTTTTTT
J gene: TRBJ2-1; clone size: many; D gene: TRBD2; V gene: TRBV11-2; CDR3 protein: CASSLVGLAGSSYNEQFF; CDR3 DNA: TGTGCCAGCAGCTTAGTGGGCCTAGCGGGTAGCTCCTACAATGAGCAGTTCTTC
J gene: TRBJ1-1; clone size: many; D gene: .; V gene: TRBV7-9; CDR3 protein: CASSFGGRGGHEAFF; CDR3 DNA: TGTGCCAGCAGCTTTGGGGGTCGTGGGGGACATGAAGCTTTCTTT
J gene: TRBJ2-7; clone size: .; D gene: TRBD2; V gene: TRBV2; CDR3 protein: CASNEGGPYEQYF; CDR3 DNA: TGTGCCAGCAACGAGGGAGGGCCCTACGAGCAGTACTTC
J gene: TRBJ1-1; clone size: many; D gene: .; V gene: TRBV28; CDR3 protein: CASSFDNARTEAFF; CDR3 DNA: TGTGCCAGCAGTTTCGACAATGCCCGCACTGAAGCTTTCTTT
J gene: TRBJ2-5; clone size: .; D gene: .; V gene: TRBV3-1; CDR3 protein: CASSRLQETQYF; CDR3 DNA: TGTGCCAGCAGCCGGTTGCAAGAGACCCAGTACTTC
J gene: TRBJ1-4; clone size: many; D gene: TRBD1; V gene: TRBV7-2; CDR3 protein: CASSSGQGEEKLFF; CDR3 DNA: TGTGCCAGCAGCTCTGGACAGGGAGAAGAAAAACTGTTTTTT
J gene: TRBJ1-2; clone size: few; D gene: .; V gene: TRBV5-5; CDR3 protein: CASSKGNNYGYTF; CDR3 DNA: TGTGCCAGCAGCAAGGGAAACAACTATGGCTACACCTTC
J gene: TRBJ2-7; clone size: many; D gene: .; V gene: TRBV5-1; CDR3 protein: CASSLGSGAGYEQYF; CDR3 DNA: TGCGCCAGCAGCTTGGGTTCAGGGGCCGGATACGAGCAGTACTTC
J gene: TRBJ2-7; clone size: many; D gene: .; V gene: TRBV28; CDR3 protein: CASRGNYNSYEQYF; CDR3 DNA: TGTGCCAGCAGGGGTAACTACAACTCCTACGAGCAGTACTTC
J gene: TRBJ2-1; clone size: many; D gene: TRBD2; V gene: TRBV12-3/TRBV12-4; CDR3 protein: CASSWMTGLAGNEQFF; CDR3 DNA: TGTGCCAGCAGTTGGATGACGGGACTAGCGGGCAATGAGCAGTTCTTC
J gene: TRBJ1-1; clone size: many; D gene: .; V gene: TRBV7-9; CDR3 protein: CASSLKRQTEAFF; CDR3 DNA: TGTGCCAGCAGCTTAAAGCGCCAGACTGAAGCTTTCTTT
J gene: TRBJ2-3; clone size: many; D gene: .; V gene: TRBV11-3; CDR3 protein: CASSSQGVGITDTQYF; CDR3 DNA: TGTGCCAGCAGCTCGCAGGGAGTGGGGATCACAGATACGCAGTATTTT
J gene: TRBJ1-1; clone size: many; D gene: .; V gene: TRBV12-3/TRBV12-4; CDR3 protein: CASSSGTPNTEAFF; CDR3 DNA: TGTGCCAGCAGTAGCGGGACTCCGAACACTGAAGCTTTCTTT
J gene: TRBJ2-1; clone size: many; D gene: TRBD2; V gene: TRBV29-1; CDR3 protein: CSVEGVSGRARGEQFF; CDR3 DNA: TGCAGCGTTGAAGGAGTAAGCGGGAGGGCCAGGGGTGAGCAGTTCTTC
J gene: TRBJ2-3; clone size: .; D gene: TRBD2; V gene: TRBV20-1; CDR3 protein: CSARGLAGVMGRDTQYF; CDR3 DNA: TGCAGTGCTAGAGGCCTAGCGGGAGTGATGGGTAGAGATACGCAGTATTTT
J gene: TRBJ2-2; clone size: many; D gene: TRBD1; V gene: TRBV5-5; CDR3 protein: CASSRQGAGNTGELFF; CDR3 DNA: TGTGCCAGCAGCCGACAGGGGGCGGGGAACACCGGGGAGCTGTTTTTT
J gene: TRBJ2-1; clone size: many; D gene: .; V gene: TRBV20-1; CDR3 protein: CSAEDRRSYNEQFF; CDR3 DNA: TGCAGTGCTGAGGACCGTCGCTCCTACAATGAGCAGTTCTTC
J gene: TRBJ1-6; clone size: few; D gene: .; V gene: TRBV12-3/TRBV12-4; CDR3 protein: CASSFTGYSPLHF; CDR3 DNA: TGTGCCAGCAGTTTTACAGGTTACTCACCCCTCCACTTT
J gene: TRBJ1-1; clone size: many; D gene: .; V gene: TRBV20-1; CDR3 protein: CSARITGGNTEAFF; CDR3 DNA: TGCAGTGCTAGAATAACGGGGGGGAACACTGAAGCTTTCTTT
J gene: TRBJ1-2; clone size: .; D gene: .; V gene: TRBV12-3/TRBV12-4; CDR3 protein: CASRITESLDGYTF; CDR3 DNA: TGTGCCAGCAGGATCACGGAATCATTAGATGGCTACACCTTC
J gene: TRBJ1-3; clone size: .; D gene: .; V gene: TRBV9; CDR3 protein: CASRSPGNTIYF; CDR3 DNA: TGTGCCAGCAGGTCGCCTGGAAACACCATATATTTT
J gene: TRBJ2-3; clone size: few; D gene: .; V gene: TRBV7-9; CDR3 protein: CASSPPVDTQYF; CDR3 DNA: TGTGCCAGCAGTCCACCGGTGGATACGCAGTATTTT
J gene: TRBJ2-3; clone size: many; D gene: .; V gene: TRBV4-1; CDR3 protein: CASSQDGRAQYF; CDR3 DNA: TGCGCCAGCAGCCAAGACGGCCGAGCGCAGTATTTT
J gene: TRBJ2-3; clone size: .; D gene: .; V gene: TRBV20-1; CDR3 protein: CSALDLLSTDTQYF; CDR3 DNA: TGCAGTGCTCTCGACTTACTAAGCACAGATACGCAGTATTTT
J gene: TRBJ1-5; clone size: many; D gene: TRBD1; V gene: TRBV28; CDR3 protein: CASIESYGTGGYQPQHF; CDR3 DNA: TGTGCCAGCATAGAATCATACGGGACAGGGGGTTATCAGCCCCAGCATTTT
J gene: TRBJ2-1; clone size: many; D gene: .; V gene: TRBV7-8; CDR3 protein: CATASGSGNEQFF; CDR3 DNA: TGTGCCACCGCGTCGGGATCTGGGAATGAGCAGTTCTTC
J gene: TRBJ1-1; clone size: few; D gene: .; V gene: TRBV12-3/TRBV12-4; CDR3 protein: CASSPGTVEAFF; CDR3 DNA: TGTGCCAGCAGTCCCGGGACCGTTGAAGCTTTCTTT
J gene: TRBJ2-7; clone size: many; D gene: TRBD1; V gene: TRBV10-3; CDR3 protein: CAISESGNRGTYEQYF; CDR3 DNA: TGTGCCATCAGTGAGTCGGGCAACAGGGGGACCTACGAGCAGTACTTC
J gene: TRBJ2-3; clone size: .; D gene: .; V gene: TRBV5-8; CDR3 protein: CASSLVVLHTQYF; CDR3 DNA: TGTGCCAGCAGCTTGGTGGTGTTACATACGCAGTATTTT
J gene: TRBJ2-5; clone size: few; D gene: TRBD1; V gene: TRBV5-5; CDR3 protein: CASSLTGGRERTQYF; CDR3 DNA: TGTGCCAGCAGCTTGACAGGGGGTAGGGAGAGGACCCAGTACTTC
J gene: TRBJ2-5; clone size: many; D gene: TRBD2; V gene: TRBV20-1; CDR3 protein: CSATRTSGIQETQYF; CDR3 DNA: TGCAGTGCAACTCGGACTAGCGGGATCCAAGAGACCCAGTACTTC
J gene: TRBJ1-1; clone size: many; D gene: TRBD1; V gene: TRBV27; CDR3 protein: CASSLDRANTEAFF; CDR3 DNA: TGCGCCAGCAGCTTGGACAGGGCGAACACTGAAGCTTTCTTT
J gene: TRBJ2-1; clone size: few; D gene: TRBD2; V gene: TRBV12-3/TRBV12-4; CDR3 protein: CASSRLQLAGSNEQFF; CDR3 DNA: TGTGCCAGCAGCCGCTTACAACTAGCGGGAAGCAATGAGCAGTTCTTC
J gene: TRBJ1-1; clone size: .; D gene: .; V gene: TRBV20-1; CDR3 protein: CSAGGSTEAFF; CDR3 DNA: TGCAGTGCGGGGGGGAGCACTGAAGCTTTCTTT
J gene: TRBJ2-7; clone size: .; D gene: .; V gene: TRBV10-3; CDR3 protein: CGISNRLSYEQYF; CDR3 DNA: TGTGGCATCAGCAACCGACTCTCCTACGAGCAGTACTTC
J gene: TRBJ2-3; clone size: many; D gene: .; V gene: TRBV6-2/TRBV6-3; CDR3 protein: CASRGGGGALSTDTQYF; CDR3 DNA: TGTGCCAGCCGAGGGGGAGGAGGCGCCCTTAGCACAGATACGCAGTATTTT
J gene: TRBJ2-3; clone size: .; D gene: .; V gene: TRBV7-9; CDR3 protein: CASSLAGGKDTQYF; CDR3 DNA: TGTGCCAGCAGCTTAGCGGGGGGCAAAGATACGCAGTATTTT
J gene: TRBJ2-6; clone size: few; D gene: .; V gene: TRBV19; CDR3 protein: CASSAGPVLTF; CDR3 DNA: TGTGCCAGTAGCGCAGGTCCTGTCCTGACTTTC
J gene: TRBJ2-2; clone size: many; D gene: TRBD2; V gene: TRBV6-4; CDR3 protein: CASSDEAGVSGELFF; CDR3 DNA: TGTGCCAGCAGTGATGAGGCGGGAGTTTCCGGGGAGCTGTTTTTT
J gene: TRBJ2-5; clone size: many; D gene: .; V gene: TRBV5-1; CDR3 protein: CASSLTMDETQYF; CDR3 DNA: TGCGCCAGCAGCTTGACGATGGATGAGACCCAGTACTTC
J gene: TRBJ2-5; clone size: many; D gene: .; V gene: TRBV5-1; CDR3 protein: CASRDVGQPQETQYF; CDR3 DNA: TGCGCCAGCAGGGACGTCGGACAGCCGCAAGAGACCCAGTACTTC
J gene: TRBJ1-2; clone size: many; D gene: .; V gene: TRBV20-1; CDR3 protein: CSAQGNYGYTF; CDR3 DNA: TGCAGTGCCCAGGGCAATTATGGCTACACCTTC
J gene: TRBJ1-2; clone size: few; D gene: .; V gene: TRBV5-6; CDR3 protein: CASRVRQYGYTF; CDR3 DNA: TGTGCCAGCAGAGTCAGACAATATGGCTACACCTTC
J gene: TRBJ2-2; clone size: many; D gene: TRBD1; V gene: TRBV29-1; CDR3 protein: CSVGRTGGIGELFF; CDR3 DNA: TGCAGCGTGGGGAGGACAGGGGGCATCGGGGAGCTGTTTTTT
J gene: TRBJ2-1; clone size: many; D gene: .; V gene: TRBV12-3/TRBV12-4; CDR3 protein: CASSNLRGAYNEQFF; CDR3 DNA: TGTGCCAGCAGCAACCTGAGGGGGGCCTACAATGAGCAGTTCTTC
J gene: TRBJ1-2; clone size: many; D gene: TRBD1; V gene: TRBV4-2; CDR3 protein: CASSQDVQGEPSGYTF; CDR3 DNA: TGTGCCAGCAGCCAAGATGTTCAGGGGGAACCCTCTGGCTACACCTTC
J gene: TRBJ2-1; clone size: many; D gene: TRBD2; V gene: TRBV11-1; CDR3 protein: CASSLAGGIYNEQFF; CDR3 DNA: TGTGCCAGCAGCCTAGCGGGAGGAATCTACAATGAGCAGTTCTTC
J gene: TRBJ1-3; clone size: .; D gene: .; V gene: TRBV7-9; CDR3 protein: CASSFLLRDGASGNTIYF; CDR3 DNA: TGTGCCAGCAGCTTTCTATTGAGGGACGGTGCCTCTGGAAACACCATATATTTT
J gene: TRBJ1-5; clone size: many; D gene: TRBD1; V gene: TRBV15; CDR3 protein: CATSRDGAPERGPNQPQHF; CDR3 DNA: TGTGCCACCAGCAGAGATGGTGCGCCTGAAAGGGGGCCTAATCAGCCCCAGCATTTT
J gene: TRBJ2-1; clone size: many; D gene: TRBD1; V gene: TRBV4-2; CDR3 protein: CASSHAPGQGNNEQFF; CDR3 DNA: TGTGCCAGCAGCCACGCCCCGGGACAGGGGAACAATGAGCAGTTCTTC
J gene: TRBJ1-1; clone size: few; D gene: .; V gene: TRBV2; CDR3 protein: CASSASGVWNTEAFF; CDR3 DNA: TGTGCCAGCAGTGCCTCAGGGGTTTGGAACACTGAAGCTTTCTTT
J gene: TRBJ1-1; clone size: many; D gene: .; V gene: TRBV5-1; CDR3 protein: CASKLGVNTEAFF; CDR3 DNA: TGCGCCAGCAAATTGGGGGTGAACACTGAAGCTTTCTTT
J gene: TRBJ2-2; clone size: many; D gene: TRBD1; V gene: TRBV12-3/TRBV12-4; CDR3 protein: CASRGQVNTGELFF; CDR3 DNA: TGTGCCAGCAGGGGACAGGTGAACACCGGGGAGCTGTTTTTT
J gene: TRBJ2-1; clone size: few; D gene: TRBD2; V gene: TRBV12-3/TRBV12-4; CDR3 protein: CASSAGGSIIEQFF; CDR3 DNA: TGTGCCAGCAGTGCCGGGGGGAGCATTATTGAGCAGTTCTTC